This is a list of T cell receptor beta chains from one sample in a study of beta chain features in type 1 diabetes. The repertoire was sequenced with immunoSEQ multiplex PCR; TCRdb's copy has only in-frame clones and lacks some. The table has 350,000 to 450,000 clones, approximately 15% seen once; the top ten hold 0.035% to 0.04%. Specimen: naive CD4+ T cells from blood. The receptors come from a man aged 25 to 40 in good health. CDR3s include the opening cysteine and the closing phenylalanine or tryptophan. The order of the fields is D gene, clone size, V gene, J gene, CDR3 DNA, CDR3 protein. The D gene is left open where the match is weak. Part of the rows lack a size; the others show once, few, many or a class for expanded clones.

d_gene: NA; abundance: few; v_gene: TRBV7-2; j_gene: TRBJ1-4; CDR3nt: TGTGCCAGCAGCTTATTTCCGGGAGAAAAACTGTTTTTT; CDR3aa: CASSLFPGEKLFF
d_gene: TRBD2; abundance: NA; v_gene: TRBV4-2; j_gene: TRBJ2-1; CDR3nt: TGTGCCAGCAGCCAGGTTAGCGGGAGTACGTACAATGAGCAGTTCTTC; CDR3aa: CASSQVSGSTYNEQFF
d_gene: TRBD1; abundance: NA; v_gene: TRBV2; j_gene: TRBJ1-5; CDR3nt: TGTGCCAGCAGACGACAGGGAGCGGGGCCCCAGCATTTT; CDR3aa: CASRRQGAGPQHF
d_gene: NA; abundance: NA; v_gene: TRBV10-3; j_gene: TRBJ1-6; CDR3nt: TGTGCCATTCGCGCTGGGGGGTCACCCCTCCACTTT; CDR3aa: CAIRAGGSPLHF
d_gene: NA; abundance: NA; v_gene: TRBV18; j_gene: TRBJ2-4; CDR3nt: TGTGCCAGCTCACCATCGATGGGAGCCAAAAACATTCAGTACTTC; CDR3aa: CASSPSMGAKNIQYF
d_gene: NA; abundance: few; v_gene: TRBV9; j_gene: TRBJ1-3; CDR3nt: TGTGCCAGCAGCGTAGATGGGGCCCGACCTGGAAACACCATATATTTT; CDR3aa: CASSVDGARPGNTIYF
d_gene: NA; abundance: NA; v_gene: TRBV10-1; j_gene: TRBJ1-2; CDR3nt: TGCGCCAGCAGTGAAACAGGTTCCTATGGCTACACCTTC; CDR3aa: CASSETGSYGYTF
d_gene: NA; abundance: few; v_gene: TRBV7-9; j_gene: TRBJ2-1; CDR3nt: TGTGCCAGCAGCTTAGGCGGGACAGATGGCGATGAGCAGTTCTTC; CDR3aa: CASSLGGTDGDEQFF
d_gene: NA; abundance: many; v_gene: TRBV7-2; j_gene: TRBJ2-1; CDR3nt: TGTGCCAGCAGCTTTGCTAGCCCCCAGGTCAGCATCTTC; CDR3aa: CASSFASPQVSIF
d_gene: TRBD2; abundance: few; v_gene: TRBV11-3; j_gene: TRBJ2-1; CDR3nt: TGTGCCAGCAGCCCGGGACTAGCGGGGGGGAATGAGCAGTTCTTC; CDR3aa: CASSPGLAGGNEQFF
d_gene: NA; abundance: NA; v_gene: TRBV9; j_gene: TRBJ1-2; CDR3nt: TGTGCCAGCAGCTCCTTGTTGACAGAAACCTATGGCTACACCTTC; CDR3aa: CASSSLLTETYGYTF
d_gene: NA; abundance: NA; v_gene: TRBV7-9; j_gene: TRBJ1-4; CDR3nt: TGTGCCAGCAGTTTTAGGGGTGAAAAACTGTTTTTT; CDR3aa: CASSFRGEKLFF
d_gene: TRBD1; abundance: NA; v_gene: TRBV29-1; j_gene: TRBJ1-1; CDR3nt: TGCAGCGTATGGGACAGGGGGGAAACTGAAGCTTTCTTT; CDR3aa: CSVWDRGETEAFF
d_gene: TRBD2; abundance: few; v_gene: TRBV5-4; j_gene: TRBJ2-1; CDR3nt: TGTGCCAGCAGCTTGGTGGCGGGGGGCTCCTACAATGAGCAGTTCTTC; CDR3aa: CASSLVAGGSYNEQFF
d_gene: NA; abundance: NA; v_gene: TRBV2; j_gene: TRBJ1-1; CDR3nt: TGTGCCAGCAGTGTGAGGGGCCGTAACACTGAAGCTTTCTTT; CDR3aa: CASSVRGRNTEAFF
d_gene: NA; abundance: few; v_gene: TRBV7-9; j_gene: TRBJ2-3; CDR3nt: TGTGCCAGCAGCCCCACCGTCGGCACAGATACGCAGTATTTT; CDR3aa: CASSPTVGTDTQYF
d_gene: NA; abundance: NA; v_gene: TRBV4-3; j_gene: TRBJ1-1; CDR3nt: TGCGCCAGCAGCCAAGTCGGAGGGGTGGTGGCTGAAGCTTTCTTT; CDR3aa: CASSQVGGVVAEAFF
d_gene: NA; abundance: NA; v_gene: TRBV28; j_gene: TRBJ1-5; CDR3nt: TGTGCCAGCAGTCCGAGTGGGGCAGGCAATCAGCCCCAGCATTTT; CDR3aa: CASSPSGAGNQPQHF
d_gene: TRBD2; abundance: few; v_gene: TRBV5-1; j_gene: TRBJ2-1; CDR3nt: TGCGCCAGCAGCTTGAATGGACTAGCGGGAGCGGGAGAGCAGTTCTTC; CDR3aa: CASSLNGLAGAGEQFF
d_gene: NA; abundance: many; v_gene: TRBV29-1; j_gene: TRBJ2-1; CDR3nt: TGCAGCTCACCTGGCAGCGGCTACAATGAGCAGTTCTTC; CDR3aa: CSSPGSGYNEQFF
d_gene: NA; abundance: few; v_gene: TRBV7-9; j_gene: TRBJ2-5; CDR3nt: TGTGCCAGCAGCTTAGAGGCGTCGATTGTGACCCAGTACTTC; CDR3aa: CASSLEASIVTQYF
d_gene: NA; abundance: few; v_gene: TRBV7-9; j_gene: TRBJ2-1; CDR3nt: TGTGCCACCCTGCGGGGCAGGGCGAATGAGCAGTTCTTC; CDR3aa: CATLRGRANEQFF
d_gene: NA; abundance: NA; v_gene: TRBV5-1; j_gene: TRBJ2-2; CDR3nt: TGCGCCAGCAGCTTGAGGGTTAACACCGGGGAGCTGTTTTTT; CDR3aa: CASSLRVNTGELFF